Described below is a single TCR beta chain sequence and its context. The sample comes from a study of T cell changes during pregnancy in multiple sclerosis. Clones were sequenced by immunoSEQ multiplex PCR, and TCRdb holds only the in-frame ones, with some missing. This table has more than 35,000 clones, over 80% appearing once. The CDR3 is 11 amino acids. The germline V and J ends were trimmed by 3 bases and 11 bases, with 11 bases remaining between them. The germline gives CDR1 SGHRS, CDR2 YFSETQ. The receptor was isolated from a female donor in good health, enrolled as a control in a pregnancy study. This chain connects TRBV5-1 to TRBJ2-5; D possibly corresponds to TRBD2 (5 bases). This material consisted of CD4+ T cells from peripheral blood mononuclear cells, taken in the third trimester of pregnancy. The CDR3 loop reads CASSSDREQYF. CDR3 coding DNA: TGCGCCAGCAGCTCCGATAGGGAGCAGTACTTC. The full variable domain, its missing parts supplied by reference TRBV5-1 and TRBJ2-5, is KAGVTQTPRYLIKTRGQQVTLSCSPISGHRSVSWYQQTPGQGLQFLFEYFSETQRNKGNFPGRFSGRQFSNSRSEMNVSTLELGDSALYLCASSSDREQYFGPGTRLLVL.